Listed below are T cell receptor beta chains from one sample, sequenced in a study of read filtering for tumor transcriptome and immune sequencing. Via MiXCR, TCRdb re-called the reads, giving one row per CDR3 protein. The sample shows 43,000 or so distinct CDR3 sequences, roughly 12% of them seen only once. The sequencing input was a population of CD138-negative cells sorted from bone marrow. These receptors came from a donor at least 40 years old with multiple myeloma. Both conserved end residues are part of each CDR3. Each record gives: D gene, J gene, clone size, CDR3 length, V gene, CDR3 protein, CDR3 DNA. The D gene is left open where the match is weak. Rows give clone size only sometimes, using once, few, many, or a class for an expanded clone.

D: TRBD2
J: TRBJ2-1
size: medium-sized
length: 17
V: TRBV6-2/TRBV6-3
CDR3: CASSYSPTSGLYNEQFF
DNA: TGTGCCAGCAGTTACTCCCCTACTAGCGGACTTTACAATGAGCAGTTCTTC

D: TRBD1
J: TRBJ1-1
size: many
length: 17
V: TRBV7-8
CDR3: CASSLRTGQGAGTEAFF
DNA: TGTGCCAGCAGCTTAAGGACGGGACAGGGGGCCGGCACTGAAGCTTTCTTT

D: NA
J: TRBJ1-2
size: few
length: 15
V: TRBV24-1
CDR3: CATSGAGTANYGYTF
DNA: TGTGCCACCAGTGGGGCAGGAACAGCTAACTATGGCTACACCTTC

D: NA
J: TRBJ2-2
size: many
length: 14
V: TRBV29-1
CDR3: CSVFTSGDTGELFF
DNA: TGCAGCGTCTTCACCTCAGGGGACACCGGGGAGCTGTTTTTT

D: TRBD1
J: TRBJ2-2
size: many
length: 17
V: TRBV27
CDR3: CASSYLRMGQGTGELFF
DNA: TGTGCCAGCAGTTATTTGAGGATGGGACAGGGTACCGGGGAGCTGTTTTTT

D: TRBD1
J: TRBJ1-5
size: NA
length: 14
V: TRBV19
CDR3: CASTPRGQGPPQHF
DNA: TGTGCCAGTACCCCCCGGGGACAGGGCCCGCCCCAGCATTTT

D: NA
J: TRBJ2-7
size: many
length: 14
V: TRBV7-2
CDR3: CASSLGTHSYEQYF
DNA: TGTGCCAGCAGCCTCGGGACGCATTCCTACGAGCAGTACTTC

D: NA
J: TRBJ2-1
size: medium-sized
length: 10
V: TRBV29-1
CDR3: CSVILNEQFF
DNA: TGCAGCGTTATACTCAATGAGCAGTTCTTC

D: NA
J: TRBJ2-1
size: few
length: 13
V: TRBV20-1
CDR3: CSARKRNYNEQSF
DNA: TGCAGTGCTAGAAAGCGGAACTACAATGAGCAGTCCTTT

D: TRBD1
J: TRBJ2-2
size: many
length: 14
V: TRBV27
CDR3: CASSVRGLTGELFF
DNA: TGTGCCAGCTCCGTTAGGGGGCTGACCGGGGAGCTGTTTTTT

D: TRBD2
J: TRBJ2-1
size: many
length: 14
V: TRBV20-1
CDR3: CSARTSGSLGEQFF
DNA: TGCAGTGCGAGGACTAGCGGGAGTTTAGGTGAGCAGTTCTTC

D: NA
J: TRBJ2-1
size: NA
length: 12
V: TRBV15
CDR3: CATSVRGSEQFF
DNA: TGTGCCACCAGCGTTAGGGGGAGTGAGCAGTTCTTC

D: TRBD2
J: TRBJ2-3
size: many
length: 15
V: TRBV10-2
CDR3: CASSGTGGVTDTQYF
DNA: TGCGCCAGCAGTGGGACGGGAGGGGTCACAGATACGCAGTATTTT

D: TRBD2
J: TRBJ2-1
size: many
length: 15
V: TRBV20-1
CDR3: CSARERGLAGGEQFF
DNA: TGCAGTGCTAGAGAGAGGGGACTAGCGGGGGGTGAGCAGTTCTTC

D: TRBD1
J: TRBJ1-5
size: many
length: 16
V: TRBV19
CDR3: CASREMGQISNQPQHF
DNA: TGTGCCAGTAGGGAAATGGGACAGATTAGCAATCAGCCCCAGCATTTT

D: TRBD2
J: TRBJ2-7
size: NA
length: 14
V: TRBV5-1
CDR3: CASSSSGSRYEQYF
DNA: TGCGCCAGCAGCTCTAGCGGGAGTCGATACGAGCAGTACTTC

D: NA
J: TRBJ2-1
size: many
length: 16
V: TRBV19
CDR3: CASSIGSGSSYNEQFF
DNA: TGTGCCAGTAGTATAGGAAGCGGAAGCTCCTACAATGAGCAGTTCTTC

D: TRBD2
J: TRBJ2-1
size: medium-sized
length: 14
V: TRBV6-1
CDR3: CASSQSGRAGEQFF
DNA: TGTGCCAGCAGTCAAAGCGGGAGGGCCGGTGAGCAGTTCTTC

D: TRBD1
J: TRBJ1-5
size: many
length: 18
V: TRBV6-5
CDR3: CASSYLQRGQGLDQPQHF
DNA: TGTGCCAGCAGTTACCTACAAAGGGGACAGGGGTTGGATCAGCCCCAGCATTTT

D: TRBD2
J: TRBJ2-2
size: many
length: 16
V: TRBV7-2
CDR3: CASSPGLAGHTGELFF
DNA: TGTGCCAGCAGCCCGGGACTAGCGGGACACACCGGGGAGCTGTTTTTT

D: TRBD1
J: TRBJ1-5
size: many
length: 16
V: TRBV6-2/TRBV6-3
CDR3: CASSYEQGAMSQPQHF
DNA: TGTGCCAGCAGTTACGAGCAGGGGGCGATGTCTCAGCCCCAGCATTTT

D: TRBD1
J: TRBJ1-1
size: many
length: 15
V: TRBV28
CDR3: CASRFIPTGGTEAFF
DNA: TGTGCCAGCAGATTCATCCCGACAGGGGGCACTGAAGCTTTCTTT

D: TRBD1
J: TRBJ1-5
size: many
length: 15
V: TRBV7-9
CDR3: CASSGEDRDNQPQHF
DNA: TGTGCCAGCAGCGGAGAGGACAGGGACAATCAGCCCCAGCATTTT

D: TRBD2
J: TRBJ2-7
size: many
length: 14
V: TRBV7-9
CDR3: CASSYGGVRYEQYF
DNA: TGTGCCAGCAGCTATGGGGGGGTTCGCTACGAGCAGTACTTC

D: NA
J: TRBJ2-3
size: few
length: 16
V: TRBV7-9
CDR3: CASSYPSGWGTDTQYF
DNA: TGTGCCAGCAGTTACCCCAGCGGGTGGGGGACAGATACGCAGTATTTT

D: NA
J: TRBJ2-3
size: many
length: 15
V: TRBV2
CDR3: CASTTGTTSTDTQYF
DNA: TGTGCCAGCACGACCGGTACAACCAGCACAGATACGCAGTATTTT

D: TRBD1
J: TRBJ2-7
size: many
length: 12
V: TRBV2
CDR3: CASSVQGTGKYF
DNA: TGTGCCAGCAGTGTACAAGGGACAGGGAAGTACTTC